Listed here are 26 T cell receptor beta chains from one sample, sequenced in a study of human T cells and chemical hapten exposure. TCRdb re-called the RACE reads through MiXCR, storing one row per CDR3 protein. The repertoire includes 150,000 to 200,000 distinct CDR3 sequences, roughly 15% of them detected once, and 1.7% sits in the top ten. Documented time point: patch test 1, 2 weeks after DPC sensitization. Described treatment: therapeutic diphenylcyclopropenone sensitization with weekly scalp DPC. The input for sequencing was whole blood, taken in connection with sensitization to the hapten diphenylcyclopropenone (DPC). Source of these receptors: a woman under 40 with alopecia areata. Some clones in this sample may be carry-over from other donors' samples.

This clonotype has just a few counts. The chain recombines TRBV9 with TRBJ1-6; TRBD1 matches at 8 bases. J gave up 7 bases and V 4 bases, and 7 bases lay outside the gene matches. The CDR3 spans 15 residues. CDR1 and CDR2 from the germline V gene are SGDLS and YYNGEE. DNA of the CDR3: TGTGCCAGCAGCCCAGGACAGGGAGGAAATTCACCCCTCCACTTT. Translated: CASSPGQGGNSPLHF.

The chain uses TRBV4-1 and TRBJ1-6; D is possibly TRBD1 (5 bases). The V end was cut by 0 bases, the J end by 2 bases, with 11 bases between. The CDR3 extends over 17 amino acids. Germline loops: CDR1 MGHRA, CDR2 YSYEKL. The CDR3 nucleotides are TGCGCCAGCAGCCAAGATTCGTCGGGGGCCTATAATTCACCCCTCCACTTT. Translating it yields CASSQDSSGAYNSPLHF.

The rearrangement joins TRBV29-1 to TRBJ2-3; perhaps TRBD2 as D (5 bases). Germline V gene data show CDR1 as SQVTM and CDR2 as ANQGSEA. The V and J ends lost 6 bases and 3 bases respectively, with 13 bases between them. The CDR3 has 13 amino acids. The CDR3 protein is CSVICPGTDTQYF. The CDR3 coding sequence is TGCAGCGTCATTTGTCCGGGAACAGATACGCAGTATTTT.

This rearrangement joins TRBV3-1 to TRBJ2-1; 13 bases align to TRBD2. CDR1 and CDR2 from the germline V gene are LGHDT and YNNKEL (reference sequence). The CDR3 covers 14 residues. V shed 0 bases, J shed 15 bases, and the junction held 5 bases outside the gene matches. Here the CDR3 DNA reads TGTGCCAGCAGCCAAGATACTAGCGGGAGGGCCTGGTTCTTC. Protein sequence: CASSQDTSGRAWFF.

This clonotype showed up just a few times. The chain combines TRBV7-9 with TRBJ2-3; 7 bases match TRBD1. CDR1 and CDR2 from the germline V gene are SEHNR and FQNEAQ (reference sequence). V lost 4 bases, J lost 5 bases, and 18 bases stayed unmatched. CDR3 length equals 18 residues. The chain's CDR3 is CASSSPSTGSFPGDTQYF. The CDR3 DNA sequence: TGTGCCAGCAGCTCACCCTCGACAGGGAGCTTTCCGGGAGATACGCAGTATTTT.

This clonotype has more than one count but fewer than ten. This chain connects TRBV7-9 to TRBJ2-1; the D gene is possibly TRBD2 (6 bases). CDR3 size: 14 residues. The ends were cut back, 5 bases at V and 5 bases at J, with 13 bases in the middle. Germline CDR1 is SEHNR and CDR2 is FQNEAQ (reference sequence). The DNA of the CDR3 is TGTGCCAGCAGCGGGACTGGAAGCGACAATGAGCAGTTCTTC. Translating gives CASSGTGSDNEQFF.

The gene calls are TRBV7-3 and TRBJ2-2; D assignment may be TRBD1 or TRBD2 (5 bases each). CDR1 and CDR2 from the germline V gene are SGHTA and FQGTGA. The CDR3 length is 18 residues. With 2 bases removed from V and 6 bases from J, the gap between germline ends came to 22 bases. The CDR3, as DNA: TGTGCCAGCAGCTTAGCTTTGGATCCCTCCGGGACCGCCGGGGAGCTGTTTTTT. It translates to CASSLALDPSGTAGELFF.

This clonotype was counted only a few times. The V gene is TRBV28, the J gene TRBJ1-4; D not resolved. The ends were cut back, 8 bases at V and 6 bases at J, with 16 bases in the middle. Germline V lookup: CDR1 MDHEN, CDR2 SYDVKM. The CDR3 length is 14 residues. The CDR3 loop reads CASSGGLAYEKLFF. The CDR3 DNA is TGTGCCAGCTCGGGAGGTCTCGCCTATGAAAAACTGTTTTTT.

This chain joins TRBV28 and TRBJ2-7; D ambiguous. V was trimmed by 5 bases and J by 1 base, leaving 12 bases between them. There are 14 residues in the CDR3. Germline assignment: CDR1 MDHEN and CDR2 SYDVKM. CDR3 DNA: TGTGCCAGCAGTAGACCCCAGGAATCCTACGAGCAGTACTTC. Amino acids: CASSRPQESYEQYF. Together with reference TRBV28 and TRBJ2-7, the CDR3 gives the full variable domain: DVKVTQSSRYLVKRTGEKVFLECVQDMDHENMFWYRQDPGLGLRLIYFSYDVKMKEKGDIPEGYSVSREKKERFSLILESASTNQTSMYLCASSRPQESYEQYFGPGTRLTVT.

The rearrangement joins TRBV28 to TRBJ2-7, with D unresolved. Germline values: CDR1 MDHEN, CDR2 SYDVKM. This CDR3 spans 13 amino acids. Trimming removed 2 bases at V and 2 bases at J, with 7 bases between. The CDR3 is CASSLDGAYEQYF. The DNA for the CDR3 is TGTGCCAGCAGTTTAGACGGCGCCTACGAGCAGTACTTC.

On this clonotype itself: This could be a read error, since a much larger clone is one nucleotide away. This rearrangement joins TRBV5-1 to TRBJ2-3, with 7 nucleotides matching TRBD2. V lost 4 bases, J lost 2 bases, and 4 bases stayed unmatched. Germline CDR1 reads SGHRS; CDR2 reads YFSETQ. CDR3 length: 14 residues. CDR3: CASSHGTNTDTQYF. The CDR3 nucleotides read TGCGCCAGCAGCCACGGGACTAACACAGATACGCAGTATTTT.

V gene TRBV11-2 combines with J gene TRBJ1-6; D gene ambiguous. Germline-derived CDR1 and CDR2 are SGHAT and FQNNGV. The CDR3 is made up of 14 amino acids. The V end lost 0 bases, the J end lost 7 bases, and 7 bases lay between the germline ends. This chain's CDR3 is CASSLDRRNSPLHF. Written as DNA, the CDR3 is TGTGCCAGCAGCTTAGATAGAAGAAATTCACCCCTCCACTTT.

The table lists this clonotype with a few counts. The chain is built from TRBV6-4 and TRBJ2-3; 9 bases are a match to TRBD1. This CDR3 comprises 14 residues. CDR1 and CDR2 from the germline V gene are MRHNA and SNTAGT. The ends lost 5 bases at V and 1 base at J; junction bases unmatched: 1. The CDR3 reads CASSRTGGTDTQYF. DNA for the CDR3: TGTGCCAGCAGTCGGACAGGGGGCACAGATACGCAGTATTTT.

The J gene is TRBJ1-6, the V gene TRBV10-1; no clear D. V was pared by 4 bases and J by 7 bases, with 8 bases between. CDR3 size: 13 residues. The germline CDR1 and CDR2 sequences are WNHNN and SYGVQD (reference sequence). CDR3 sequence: CASSGRRNSPLHF. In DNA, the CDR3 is TGCGCCAGCAGTGGTCGGAGGAATTCACCCCTCCACTTT.

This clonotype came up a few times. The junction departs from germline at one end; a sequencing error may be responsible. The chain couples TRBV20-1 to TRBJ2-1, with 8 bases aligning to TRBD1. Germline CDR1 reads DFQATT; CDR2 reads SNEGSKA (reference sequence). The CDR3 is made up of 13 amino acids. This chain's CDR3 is CSASGQGSNQQFF. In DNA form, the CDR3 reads TGCAGTGCTAGCGGACAGGGCAGCAATCAGCAGTTCTTC.

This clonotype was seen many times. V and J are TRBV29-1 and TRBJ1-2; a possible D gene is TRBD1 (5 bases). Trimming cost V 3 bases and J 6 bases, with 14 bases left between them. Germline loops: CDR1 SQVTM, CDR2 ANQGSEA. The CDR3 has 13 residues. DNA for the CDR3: TGCAGCGTTGATCTCGTGGGGCGGGATGGCTACACCTTC. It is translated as CSVDLVGRDGYTF.

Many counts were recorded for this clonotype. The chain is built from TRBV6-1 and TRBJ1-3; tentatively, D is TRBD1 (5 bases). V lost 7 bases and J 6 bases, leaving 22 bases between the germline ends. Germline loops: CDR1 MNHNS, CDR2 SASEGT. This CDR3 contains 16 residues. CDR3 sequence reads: CASTPNRTPRANTIYF. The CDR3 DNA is TGTGCCAGCACTCCCAACAGGACACCGCGAGCAAACACCATATATTTT.

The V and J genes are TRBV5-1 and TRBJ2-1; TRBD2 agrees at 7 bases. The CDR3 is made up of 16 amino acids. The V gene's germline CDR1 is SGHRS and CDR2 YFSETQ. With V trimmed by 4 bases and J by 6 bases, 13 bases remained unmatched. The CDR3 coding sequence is TGCGCCAGCAGCGCCACGGGACTACCCCCAACCAATGAGCAGTTCTTC. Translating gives CASSATGLPPTNEQFF.

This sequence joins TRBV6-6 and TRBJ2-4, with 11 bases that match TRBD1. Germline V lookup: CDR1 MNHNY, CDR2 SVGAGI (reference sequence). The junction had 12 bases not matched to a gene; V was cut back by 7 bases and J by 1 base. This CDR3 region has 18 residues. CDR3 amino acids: CASTSQLDRGRAKNIQYF. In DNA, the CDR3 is TGTGCCAGCACCTCCCAGCTGGACAGGGGGCGCGCCAAAAACATTCAGTACTTC.

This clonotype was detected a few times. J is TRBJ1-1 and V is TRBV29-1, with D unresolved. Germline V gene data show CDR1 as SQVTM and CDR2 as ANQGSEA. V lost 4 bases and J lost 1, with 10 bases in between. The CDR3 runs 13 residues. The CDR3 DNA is TGCAGCGTTGTTTATGGACCGAACACTGAAGCTTTCTTT. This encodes CSVVYGPNTEAFF. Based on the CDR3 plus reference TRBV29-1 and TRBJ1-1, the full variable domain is SAVISQKPSRDICQRGTSLTIQCQVDSQVTMMFWYRQQPGQSLTLIATANQGSEATYESGFVIDKFPISRPNLTFSTLTVSNMSPEDSSIYLCSVVYGPNTEAFFGQGTRLTVV.

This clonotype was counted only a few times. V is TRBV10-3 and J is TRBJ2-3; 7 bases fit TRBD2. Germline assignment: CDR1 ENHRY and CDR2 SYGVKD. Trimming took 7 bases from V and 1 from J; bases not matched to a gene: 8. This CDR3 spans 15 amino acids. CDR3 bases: TGTGCCATCATGCGGAGCGGGGCCCGCACAGATACGCAGTATTTT. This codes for CAIMRSGARTDTQYF.

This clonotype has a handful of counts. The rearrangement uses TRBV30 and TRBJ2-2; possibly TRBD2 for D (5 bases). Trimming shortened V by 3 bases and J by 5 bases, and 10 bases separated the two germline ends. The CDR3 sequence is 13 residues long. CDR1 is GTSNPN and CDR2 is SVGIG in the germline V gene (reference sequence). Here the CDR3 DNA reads TGTGCCTGGAGAGGAACTAGGACCGGGGAGCTGTTTTTT. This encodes CAWRGTRTGELFF.

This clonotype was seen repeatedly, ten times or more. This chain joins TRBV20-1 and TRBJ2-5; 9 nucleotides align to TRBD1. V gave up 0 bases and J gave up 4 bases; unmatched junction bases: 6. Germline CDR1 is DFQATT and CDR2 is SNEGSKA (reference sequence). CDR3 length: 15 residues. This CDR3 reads CSARDHTGGRETQYF. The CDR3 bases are TGCAGTGCTAGAGATCATACAGGGGGCCGAGAGACCCAGTACTTC.

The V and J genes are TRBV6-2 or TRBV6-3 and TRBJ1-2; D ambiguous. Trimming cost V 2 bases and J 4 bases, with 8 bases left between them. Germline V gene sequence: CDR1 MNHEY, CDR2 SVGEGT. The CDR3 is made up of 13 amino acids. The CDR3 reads CASSYERGYGYTF. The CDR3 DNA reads TGTGCCAGCAGTTACGAGAGAGGCTATGGCTACACCTTC.

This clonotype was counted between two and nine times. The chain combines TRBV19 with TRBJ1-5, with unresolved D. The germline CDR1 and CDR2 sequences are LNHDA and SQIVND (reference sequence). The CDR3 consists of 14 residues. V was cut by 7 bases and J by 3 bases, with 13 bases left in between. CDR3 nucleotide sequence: TGTGCCAGTACCTCTCTAGACCCCAATCAGCCCCAGCATTTT. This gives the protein CASTSLDPNQPQHF.

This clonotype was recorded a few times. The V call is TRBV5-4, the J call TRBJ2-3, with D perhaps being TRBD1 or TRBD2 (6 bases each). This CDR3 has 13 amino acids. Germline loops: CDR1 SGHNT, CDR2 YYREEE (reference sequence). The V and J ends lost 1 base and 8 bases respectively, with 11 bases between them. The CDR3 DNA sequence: TGTGCCAGCAGCTTGTGGGGGGCTGGTACGCAGTATTTT. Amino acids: CASSLWGAGTQYF.